This TCR beta chain was profiled in a study of cytomegalovirus exposure and HLA in healthy donors. This clone was found a few times. Its antigen is as yet unknown. This CDR3 spans 19 amino acids. V lost 0 bases, J lost 5 bases, and 14 bases stayed unmatched. The germline gives CDR1 SGHNT, CDR2 YYREEE (reference sequence). Broader study findings: The listing of roughly 160 TCR beta chains classed them as cytomegalovirus-associated.

The donors (healthy individuals) were bone marrow donors. The PCR made use of 60 Vbeta and 13 Jbeta primers. Produced via immunoSEQ multiplex PCR; TCRdb's table is partial and in-frame only. The data show over 150,000 clones, about three quarters seen once. The clonotype comes from a middle-aged woman in good health and CMV-seronegative. Source material: PBMCs. The chain links TRBV5-4 to TRBJ2-5; 12 bases agree with TRBD1. The DNA for the CDR3 is TGTGCCAGCAGCTTGGCGGGGTTGGGGACAGGGGGCGCCTGGGAGACCCAGTACTTC. Its translation: CASSLAGLGTGGAWETQYF.